This T cell receptor (beta chain) was found in a study of shared clonotypes between healthy human individuals. Findings and caveats of the study: Of the naive CD4 clonotypes, 4% to 5% were shared across a handful of donors. Generation probabilities were higher for clonotypes shared across all four sorted-subset donors than for unshared ones. Incompleteness in sorted-subset sequencing, despite large depth, was shown by rarefaction.

A word on this clone: Its antigen is unknown. At the DNA level, this CDR3 is encoded by other sequences in the same sample as well.

Data came from immunoSEQ multiplex PCR; TCRdb stores just in-frame clones and leaves some out. The top ten hold approximately 0.5% of the sample, which has roughly 1 million clones, about 84% seen once. Germline CDR1 reads MNHEY; CDR2 reads SMNVEV (reference sequence). The CDR3 has 14 residues. V was cut by 2 bases and J by 4 bases, with 11 bases left in between. Sequencing used memory CD4+ T cells from PBMCs. The subset is: CD45RA-negative fraction. The clonotype was recovered from a man between 18 and 35 years old in good health. Some clones in this sample may be carry-over from other donors' samples. This sequence joins TRBV27 and TRBJ1-2; TRBD1 might be the D (6 bases). CDR3: CASSLGGAGYGYTF. In DNA form, the CDR3 reads TGTGCCAGCAGTTTAGGGGGGGCGGGCTATGGCTACACCTTC.